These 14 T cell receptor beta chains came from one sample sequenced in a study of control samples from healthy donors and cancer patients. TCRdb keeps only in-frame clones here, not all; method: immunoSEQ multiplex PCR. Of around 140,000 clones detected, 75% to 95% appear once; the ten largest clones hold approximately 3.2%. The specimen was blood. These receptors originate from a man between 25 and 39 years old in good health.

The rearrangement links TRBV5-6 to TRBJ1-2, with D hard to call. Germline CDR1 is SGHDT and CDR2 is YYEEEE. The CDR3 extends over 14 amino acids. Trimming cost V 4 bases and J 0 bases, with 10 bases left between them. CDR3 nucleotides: TGTGCCAGCAGCCCGGGTTTGACTAACTATGGCTACACCTTC. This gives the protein CASSPGLTNYGYTF. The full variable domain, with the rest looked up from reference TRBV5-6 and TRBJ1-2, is DAGVTQSPTHLIKTRGQQVTLRCSPKSGHDTVSWYQQALGQGPQFIFQYYEEEERQRGNFPDRFSGHQFPNYSSELNVNALLLGDSALYLCASSPGLTNYGYTFGSGTRLTVV.

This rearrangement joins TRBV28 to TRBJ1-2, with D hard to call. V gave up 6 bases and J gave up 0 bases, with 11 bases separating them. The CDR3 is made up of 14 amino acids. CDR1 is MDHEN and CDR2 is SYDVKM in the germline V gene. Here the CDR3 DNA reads TGTGCCAGCAGGGGTGGGTCCTCTAACTATGGCTACACCTTC. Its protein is CASRGGSSNYGYTF.

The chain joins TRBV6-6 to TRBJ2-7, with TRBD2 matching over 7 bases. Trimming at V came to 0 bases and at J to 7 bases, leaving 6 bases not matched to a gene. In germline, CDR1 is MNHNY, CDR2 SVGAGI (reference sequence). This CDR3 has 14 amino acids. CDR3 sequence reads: CASSYSRGVGEQYF. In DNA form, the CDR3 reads TGTGCCAGCAGTTACTCTCGGGGGGTGGGGGAGCAGTACTTC.

The CDR3 sequence: CASSHSLLPDEQYF. The CDR3 bases are TGTGCCAGCAGCCACAGCCTGCTTCCCGACGAGCAGTACTTC. This chain uses TRBV11-2 with TRBJ2-7; D remains ambiguous. The V gene lost 5 bases and the J gene lost 5 bases, with 16 bases spanning the gap. CDR1 and CDR2 (germline): SGHAT, FQNNGV. The CDR3 length is 14 residues. Full variable domain (remainder filled in from reference TRBV11-2 and TRBJ2-7): EAGVAQSPRYKIIEKRQSVAFWCNPISGHATLYWYQQILGQGPKLLIQFQNNGVVDDSQLPKDRFSAERLKGVDSTLKIQPAKLEDSAVYLCASSHSLLPDEQYFGPGTRLTVT.

DNA of the CDR3: TGTGCCAGCAGCCAAGGGGGGCTAGCTCCCGGGGAGCTGTTTTTT. It yields the protein CASSQGGLAPGELFF. The rearrangement links TRBV3-1 (or the pseudogene TRBV3-2) to TRBJ2-2, with D possibly TRBD1 on 6 matching bases. The V and J ends lost 1 base and 6 bases respectively, with 12 bases between them. The CDR3 covers 15 residues. CDR1 is LGHDT and CDR2 is YNNKEL in the germline V gene (reference sequence).

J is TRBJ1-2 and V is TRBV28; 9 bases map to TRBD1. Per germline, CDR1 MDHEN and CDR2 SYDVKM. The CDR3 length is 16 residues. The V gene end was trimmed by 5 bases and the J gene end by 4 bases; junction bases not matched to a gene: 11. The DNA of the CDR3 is TGTGCCAGCAGTCATACTCGCACAGGGGGCGGCTATGGCTACACCTTC. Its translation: CASSHTRTGGGYGYTF.

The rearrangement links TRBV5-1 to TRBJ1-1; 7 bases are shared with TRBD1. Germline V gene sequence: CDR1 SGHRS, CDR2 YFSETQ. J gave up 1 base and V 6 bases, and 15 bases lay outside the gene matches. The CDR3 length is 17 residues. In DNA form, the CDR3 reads TGCGCCAGCACCTCTCAGAACAGGGGAACCTCGAACACTGAAGCTTTCTTT. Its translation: CASTSQNRGTSNTEAFF.

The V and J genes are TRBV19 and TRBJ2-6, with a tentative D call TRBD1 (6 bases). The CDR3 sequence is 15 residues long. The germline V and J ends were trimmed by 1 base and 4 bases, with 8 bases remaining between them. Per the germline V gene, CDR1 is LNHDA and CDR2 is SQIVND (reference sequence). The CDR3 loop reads CASSIGTVGANVLTF. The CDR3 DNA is TGTGCCAGTAGTATAGGGACAGTCGGGGCCAACGTCCTGACTTTC.

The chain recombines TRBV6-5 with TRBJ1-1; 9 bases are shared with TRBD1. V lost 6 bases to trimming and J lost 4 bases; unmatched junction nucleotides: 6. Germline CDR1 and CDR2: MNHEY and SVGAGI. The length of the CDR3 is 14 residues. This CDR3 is CASSTGQGITEAFF. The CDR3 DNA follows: TGTGCCAGCAGCACCGGACAGGGGATCACTGAAGCTTTCTTT.

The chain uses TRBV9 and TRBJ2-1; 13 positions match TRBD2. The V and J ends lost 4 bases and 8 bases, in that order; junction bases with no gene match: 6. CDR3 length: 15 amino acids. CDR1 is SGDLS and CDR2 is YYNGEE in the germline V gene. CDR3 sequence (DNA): TGTGCCAGCAGCTTTACTAGCGGGGGGGCCGATGAGCAGTTCTTC. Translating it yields CASSFTSGGADEQFF. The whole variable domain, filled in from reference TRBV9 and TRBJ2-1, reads DSGVTQTPKHLITATGQRVTLRCSPRSGDLSVYWYQQSLDQGLQFLIQYYNGEERAKGNILERFSAQQFPDLHSELNLSSLELGDSALYFCASSFTSGGADEQFFGPGTRLTVL.

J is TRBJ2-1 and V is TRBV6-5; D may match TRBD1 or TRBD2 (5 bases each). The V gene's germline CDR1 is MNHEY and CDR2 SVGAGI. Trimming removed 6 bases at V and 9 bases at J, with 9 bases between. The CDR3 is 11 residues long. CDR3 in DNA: TGTGCCAGCAGACTCGGGGCTGAGCAGTTCTTC. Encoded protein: CASRLGAEQFF.

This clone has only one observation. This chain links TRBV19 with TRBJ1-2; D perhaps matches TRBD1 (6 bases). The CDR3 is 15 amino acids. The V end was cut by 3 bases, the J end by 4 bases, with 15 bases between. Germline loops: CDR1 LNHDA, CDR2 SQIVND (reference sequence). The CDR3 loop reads CASSMAGGPVYGYTF. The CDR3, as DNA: TGTGCCAGTAGTATGGCGGGGGGCCCCGTCTATGGCTACACCTTC.

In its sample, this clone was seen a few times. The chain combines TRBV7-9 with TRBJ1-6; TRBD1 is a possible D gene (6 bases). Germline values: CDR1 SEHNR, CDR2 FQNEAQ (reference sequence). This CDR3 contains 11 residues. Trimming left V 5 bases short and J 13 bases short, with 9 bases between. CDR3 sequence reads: CASSLTGPLHF. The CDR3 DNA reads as TGTGCCAGCAGCCTTACAGGGCCCCTCCACTTT.

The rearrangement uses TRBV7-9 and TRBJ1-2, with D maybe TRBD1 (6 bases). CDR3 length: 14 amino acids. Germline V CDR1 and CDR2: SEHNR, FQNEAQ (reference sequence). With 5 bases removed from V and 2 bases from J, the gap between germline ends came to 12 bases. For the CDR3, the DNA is TGTGCCAGCAGCACCTCCGGGACAAACTATGGCTACACCTTC. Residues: CASSTSGTNYGYTF.